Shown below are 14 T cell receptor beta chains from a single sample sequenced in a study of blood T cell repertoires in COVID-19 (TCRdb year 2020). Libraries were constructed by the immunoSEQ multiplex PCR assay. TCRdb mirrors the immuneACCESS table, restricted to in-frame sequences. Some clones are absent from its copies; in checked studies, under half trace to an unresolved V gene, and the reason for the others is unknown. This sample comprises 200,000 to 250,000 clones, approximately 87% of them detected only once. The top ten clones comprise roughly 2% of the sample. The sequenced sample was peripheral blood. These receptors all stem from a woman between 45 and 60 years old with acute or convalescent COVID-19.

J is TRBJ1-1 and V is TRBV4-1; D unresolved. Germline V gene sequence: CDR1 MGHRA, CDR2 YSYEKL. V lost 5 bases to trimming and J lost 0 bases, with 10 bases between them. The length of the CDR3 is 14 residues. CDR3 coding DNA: TGCGCCAGCAGCGGAGGACGGTTGAACACTGAAGCTTTCTTT. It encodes CASSGGRLNTEAFF.

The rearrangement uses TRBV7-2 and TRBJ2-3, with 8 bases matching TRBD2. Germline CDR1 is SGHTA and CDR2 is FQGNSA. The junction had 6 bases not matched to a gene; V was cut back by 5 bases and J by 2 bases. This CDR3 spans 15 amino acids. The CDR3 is CASSRGGGNTDTQYF. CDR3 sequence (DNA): TGTGCCAGCAGCCGTGGCGGGGGGAACACAGATACGCAGTATTTT.

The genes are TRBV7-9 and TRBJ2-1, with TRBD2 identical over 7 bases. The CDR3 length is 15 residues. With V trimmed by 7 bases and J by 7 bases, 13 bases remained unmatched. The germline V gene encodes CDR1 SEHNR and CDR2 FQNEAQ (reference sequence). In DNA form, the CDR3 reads TGTGCCAGCACCTCGAGACCCGGGACTAAGAATGAGCAGTTCTTC. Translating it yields CASTSRPGTKNEQFF.

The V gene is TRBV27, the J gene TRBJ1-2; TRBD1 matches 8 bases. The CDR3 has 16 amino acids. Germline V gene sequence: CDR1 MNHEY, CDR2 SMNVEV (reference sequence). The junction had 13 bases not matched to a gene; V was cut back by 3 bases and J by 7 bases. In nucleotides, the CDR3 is TGTGCCAGCAGTTTCCTGTACAGGGGGGTCCACGGTGGCTACACCTTC. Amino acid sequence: CASSFLYRGVHGGYTF.

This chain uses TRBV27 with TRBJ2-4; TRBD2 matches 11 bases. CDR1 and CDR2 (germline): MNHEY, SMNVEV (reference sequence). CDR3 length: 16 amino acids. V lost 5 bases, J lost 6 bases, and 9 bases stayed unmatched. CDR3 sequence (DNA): TGTGCCAGCAGTCCCTCGCTAGCGGGGGGCCCAAACATTCAGTACTTC. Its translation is CASSPSLAGGPNIQYF.

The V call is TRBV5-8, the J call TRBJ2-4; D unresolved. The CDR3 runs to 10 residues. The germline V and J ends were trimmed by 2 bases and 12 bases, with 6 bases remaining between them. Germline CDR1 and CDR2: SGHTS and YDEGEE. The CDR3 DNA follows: TGTGCCAGCAGCTTAAATAGTCAGTACTTC. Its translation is CASSLNSQYF.

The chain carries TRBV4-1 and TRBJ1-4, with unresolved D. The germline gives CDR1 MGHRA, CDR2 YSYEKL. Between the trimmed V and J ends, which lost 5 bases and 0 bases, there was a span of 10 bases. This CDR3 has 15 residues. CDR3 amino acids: CASSNPGATNEKLFF. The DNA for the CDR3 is TGCGCCAGCAGCAACCCCGGAGCAACTAATGAAAAACTGTTTTTT.

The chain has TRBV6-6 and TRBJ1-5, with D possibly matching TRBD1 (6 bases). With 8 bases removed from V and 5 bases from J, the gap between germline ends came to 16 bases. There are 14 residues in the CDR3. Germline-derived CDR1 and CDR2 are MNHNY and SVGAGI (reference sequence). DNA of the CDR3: TGTGCCAGCTCTCCAGGGGAGGGGTATCAGCCCCAGCATTTT. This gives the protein CASSPGEGYQPQHF.

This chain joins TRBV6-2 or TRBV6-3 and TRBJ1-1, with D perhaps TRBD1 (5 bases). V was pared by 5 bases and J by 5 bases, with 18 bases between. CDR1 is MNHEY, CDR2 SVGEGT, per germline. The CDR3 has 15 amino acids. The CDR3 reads CASSQRPRVGTEAFF. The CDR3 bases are TGTGCCAGCAGTCAACGACCCAGGGTGGGGACTGAAGCTTTCTTT.

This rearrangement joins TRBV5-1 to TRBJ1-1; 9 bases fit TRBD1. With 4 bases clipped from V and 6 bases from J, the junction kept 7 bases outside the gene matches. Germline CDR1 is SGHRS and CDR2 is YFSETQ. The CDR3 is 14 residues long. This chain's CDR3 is CASSEGQGYAEAFF. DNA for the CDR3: TGCGCCAGCAGCGAAGGACAGGGGTACGCTGAAGCTTTCTTT.

DNA of the CDR3: TGTGCCAGCAGCGTAGGGACGGGGGATATCACCTTC. Translated: CASSVGTGDITF. The J gene is TRBJ1-2, the V gene TRBV9; D might be TRBD1 (5 bases). V lost 0 bases and J lost 13, with 13 bases in between. Germline-derived CDR1 and CDR2 are SGDLS and YYNGEE. The CDR3 contains 12 residues.

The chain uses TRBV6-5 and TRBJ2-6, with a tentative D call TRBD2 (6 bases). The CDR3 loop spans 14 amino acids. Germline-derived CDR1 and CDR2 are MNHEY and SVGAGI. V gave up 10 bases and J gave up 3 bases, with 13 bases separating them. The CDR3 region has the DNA TGTGCCACCAAGGGGACTGGTGGGGCCAACGTCCTGACTTTC. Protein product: CATKGTGGANVLTF.

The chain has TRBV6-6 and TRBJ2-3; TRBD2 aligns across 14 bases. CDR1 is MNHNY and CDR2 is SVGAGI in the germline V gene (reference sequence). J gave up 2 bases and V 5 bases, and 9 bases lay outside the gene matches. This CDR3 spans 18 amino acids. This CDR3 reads CASSPWGLAGDPTDTQYF. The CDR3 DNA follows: TGTGCCAGCAGTCCATGGGGACTAGCGGGAGACCCCACAGATACGCAGTATTTT.

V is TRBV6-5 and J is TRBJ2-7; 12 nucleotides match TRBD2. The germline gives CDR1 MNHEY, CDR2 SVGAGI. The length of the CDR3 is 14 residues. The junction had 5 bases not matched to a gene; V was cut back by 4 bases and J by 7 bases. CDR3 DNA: TGTGCCAGCAGTTCTAGCGGGAGGGCCTGGGAGCAGTACTTC. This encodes CASSSSGRAWEQYF.